The T cell receptor (beta chain) described here comes from a study of T cell responses to AZD1222 COVID-19 vaccine. Study-wide results and caveats: Donors were largely white British and mainly female; clonal diversity was possibly underestimated. Dominant CD4 TCR responses targeted spike regions 160-218 and 743-854. Nearly half of unique spike-specific TCRs reportedly avoided B.1.351 and B.1.1.7 mutated regions. Baseline testing showed seropositivity in only a handful of AZD1222 recipients.

Of note for this clone: Antigen unknown.

Profiled with immunoSEQ multiplex PCR; TCRdb holds only in-frame clones, not every one. The sample lists over 100,000 clones; around 90% were seen once. Germline CDR1 and CDR2: GTSNPN and SVGIG (reference sequence). This CDR3 comprises 16 residues. Trimming left V 4 bases short and J 3 bases short, with 18 bases between. Sequencing was performed on peripheral blood, taken on day 0 of AZD1222 vaccination. This TCR derives from an adult in good health. The rearrangement uses TRBV30 and TRBJ1-4; D may be TRBD1 (5 bases). CDR3 DNA: TGTGCCTGGAAAGGGCGAGGGGTGGGAGCTAATGAAAAACTGTTTTTT. It encodes CAWKGRGVGANEKLFF.